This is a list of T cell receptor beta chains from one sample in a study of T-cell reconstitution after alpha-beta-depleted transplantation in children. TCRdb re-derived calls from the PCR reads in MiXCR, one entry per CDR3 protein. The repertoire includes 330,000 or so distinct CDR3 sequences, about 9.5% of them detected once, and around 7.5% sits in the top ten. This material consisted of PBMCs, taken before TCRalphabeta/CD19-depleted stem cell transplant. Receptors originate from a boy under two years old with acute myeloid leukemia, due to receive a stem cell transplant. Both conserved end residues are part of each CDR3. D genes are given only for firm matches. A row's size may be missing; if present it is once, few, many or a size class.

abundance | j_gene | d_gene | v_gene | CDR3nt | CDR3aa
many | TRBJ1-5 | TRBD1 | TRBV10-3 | TGTGCCATCAGTGAAGGGACAGGGCGACAGCCCCAGCATTTT | CAISEGTGRQPQHF
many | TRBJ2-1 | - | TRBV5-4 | TGTGCCAGCAGCCCACAGCGGGTCAGGTACAATGAGCAGTTCTTC | CASSPQRVRYNEQFF
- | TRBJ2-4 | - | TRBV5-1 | TGCGCCAGCAGCAACGAAGGGTTAGGAGACATTCAGTACTTC | CASSNEGLGDIQYF
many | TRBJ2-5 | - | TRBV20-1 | TGCAGTGCAAGCGGCGAGTTGGAGACCCAGTACTTC | CSASGELETQYF
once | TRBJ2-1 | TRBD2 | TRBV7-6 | TGTGCCAGCAGCTTAGCGCCCAGCGGGGGAGTAGAGTACAATGAGCAGTTCTTC | CASSLAPSGGVEYNEQFF
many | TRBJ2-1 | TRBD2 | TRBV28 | TGTGCCAGCAGTCGCAGCGGGAGGGTCTACAATGAGCAGTTCTTC | CASSRSGRVYNEQFF
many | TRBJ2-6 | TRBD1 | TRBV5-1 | TGCGCCAGCAGGCGTCGACCGGGACAGGGGGCCGCTGGGGCCAACGTCCTGACTTTC | CASRRRPGQGAAGANVLTF
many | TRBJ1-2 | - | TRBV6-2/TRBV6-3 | TGTGCCAGCAGTTACTCGTTCGGTAGAGGTGGCTACACCTTC | CASSYSFGRGGYTF
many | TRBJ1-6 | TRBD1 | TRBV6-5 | TGTGCCAGCAGTTACGGGACAGGGGCGTCTTCACCCCTCCACTTT | CASSYGTGASSPLHF
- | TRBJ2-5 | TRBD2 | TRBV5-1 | TGCGCCAGCAGCTTGGGGCTAGCGGGAGTGATCCAAGAGACCCAGTACTTC | CASSLGLAGVIQETQYF
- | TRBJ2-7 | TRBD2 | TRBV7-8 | TGTGCCAGCAGCCCCCCGGGACTAGCGGGAGACGAGCAGTACTTC | CASSPPGLAGDEQYF
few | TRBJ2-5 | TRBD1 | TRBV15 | TGTGCCACCAGCAGAGCTGGGACAGGGGTGGAGACCCAGTACTTC | CATSRAGTGVETQYF
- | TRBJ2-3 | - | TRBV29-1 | TGCAGCGTCTCCTGGGGCCCGCGGCTAGGCACAGATACGCAGTATTTT | CSVSWGPRLGTDTQYF
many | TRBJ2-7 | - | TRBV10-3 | TGTGCCATCAGTGAGTCGGGCAAGCACTCCTACGAGCAGTACTTC | CAISESGKHSYEQYF
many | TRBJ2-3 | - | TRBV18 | TGTGCCAGCTCACCAGGGGGGGCCACAGATACGCAGTATTTT | CASSPGGATDTQYF
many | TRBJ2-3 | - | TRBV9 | TGTGCCAGCAGCTTGGTAGCAGAGAGCACAGATACGCAGTATTTT | CASSLVAESTDTQYF
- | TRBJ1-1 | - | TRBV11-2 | TGTGCCAGCAGCGGCTTAAGGAACACTGAAGCTTTCTTT | CASSGLRNTEAFF
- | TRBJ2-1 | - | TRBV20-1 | TGCAGTGCCCCCAGCGGTAGCTCCTACAATGAGCAGTTCTTC | CSAPSGSSYNEQFF
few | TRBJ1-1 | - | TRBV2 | TGTGCCAGCAGTCTTCGAGTGGACAGTGAAGCTTTCTTT | CASSLRVDSEAFF
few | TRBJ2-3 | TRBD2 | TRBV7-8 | TGTGCCAGCAGCTTATCCGGGGGGGCCCAAACAGATACGCAGTATTTT | CASSLSGGAQTDTQYF
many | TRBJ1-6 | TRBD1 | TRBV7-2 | TGTGCCAGCAGTGAGACAGGGTTGTCTTATTCACCCCTCCACTTT | CASSETGLSYSPLHF
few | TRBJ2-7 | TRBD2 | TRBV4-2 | TGTGCCAGCAGCCAGCCATTAGGGCTAGCGGGCGACTACGAGCAGTACTTC | CASSQPLGLAGDYEQYF
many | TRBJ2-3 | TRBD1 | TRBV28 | TGTGCCAGCACCCGGGGACAGGTTCCAGATACGCAGTATTTT | CASTRGQVPDTQYF
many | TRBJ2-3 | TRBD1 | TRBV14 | TGTGCCAGCAGCGCCTGGGACAGAGTCACAGATACGCAGTATTTT | CASSAWDRVTDTQYF
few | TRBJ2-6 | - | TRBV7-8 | TGTGCCAGCAGCTCCCGAACGGGGAAGCACTCTGGGGCCAACGTCCTGACTTTC | CASSSRTGKHSGANVLTF
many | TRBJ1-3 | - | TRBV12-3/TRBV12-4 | TGTGCCAGCAGTTTCCCGCGGTGGACTGGAAACACCATATATTTT | CASSFPRWTGNTIYF
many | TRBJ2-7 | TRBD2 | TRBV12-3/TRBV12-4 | TGTGCCAGCAGTTTAATTGAGAGGGAGGGCCGGTACTTC | CASSLIEREGRYF
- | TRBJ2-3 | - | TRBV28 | TGTGCCAGCAGTTTAAAAGTACCAGATACGCAGTATTTT | CASSLKVPDTQYF
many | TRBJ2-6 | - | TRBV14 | TGTGCCAGCAGCCAAGCCGGGGTCGGGGCCAACGTCCTGACTTTC | CASSQAGVGANVLTF
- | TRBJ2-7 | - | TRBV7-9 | TGTGCCAGCAGCTTAAAGGGACCTTACGAGCAGTACTTC | CASSLKGPYEQYF
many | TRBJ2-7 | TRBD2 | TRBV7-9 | TGTGCCAGCAGCTTAGGGGGGGGTGGGGAGCAGTACTTC | CASSLGGGGEQYF
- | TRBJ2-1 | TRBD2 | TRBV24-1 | TGTGCCACCAGGAATGGACTAGCGGGAGTTTACAATGAGCAGTTCTTC | CATRNGLAGVYNEQFF
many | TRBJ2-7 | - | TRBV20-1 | TGCAGTGCTAGAGAAATGGCAGACTACGAGCAGTACTTC | CSAREMADYEQYF
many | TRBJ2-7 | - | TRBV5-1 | TGCGCCAGCAGCACAGGGATAAACGAGCAGTACTTC | CASSTGINEQYF
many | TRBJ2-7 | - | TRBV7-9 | TGTGCCAGCAGCCCCGTTCCTTTAGGCTACGAGCAGTACTTC | CASSPVPLGYEQYF
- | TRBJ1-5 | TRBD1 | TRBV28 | TGTGCCAGCAGTTTAATAGGTGACAGGGGGGATCAGCCCCAGCATTTT | CASSLIGDRGDQPQHF
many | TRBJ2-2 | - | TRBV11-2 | TGTGCCAGCAGCTTTAGGGGAGCGAACACCGGGGAGCTGTTTTTT | CASSFRGANTGELFF
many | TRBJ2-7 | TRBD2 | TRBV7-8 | TGTGCCAGCAGCTTACCTGGGACTAGCGTGGCCTACGAGCAGTACTTC | CASSLPGTSVAYEQYF
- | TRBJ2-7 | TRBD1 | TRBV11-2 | TGTGCCAGCAGCTTAGAGGGACAGGCGGGGACCTACGAGCAGTACTTC | CASSLEGQAGTYEQYF
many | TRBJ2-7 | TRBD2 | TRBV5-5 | TGTGCCAGCAGCTTGACTAGCGGGAGATTTTACGAGCAGTACTTC | CASSLTSGRFYEQYF